Listed below are T cell receptor beta chains from one sample, sequenced in a study of shared clonotypes between healthy human individuals. Using immunoSEQ multiplex PCR, the repertoire was profiled, and TCRdb retains in-frame clones only, with some absent. The sample has approximately 500,000 clones; roughly 80% are singletons. The specimen was PBMCs. The receptors derive from a woman aged 40-49 years in good health. Some clones in this sample may be carry-over from other donors' samples. Each CDR3 is given with its conserved first and last residue. The D gene is left open where the match is weak. Rows give clone size only sometimes, using once, few, many, or a class for an expanded clone.

clone_size: once; d_call: NA; cdr3_length: 13; v_call: TRBV28; j_call: TRBJ1-2; cdr3_nt: TGTGCCAGCAGACCCCCGGACTATTATGGCTACACCTTC; cdr3_aa: CASRPPDYYGYTF
clone_size: NA; d_call: NA; cdr3_length: 16; v_call: TRBV18; j_call: TRBJ2-4; cdr3_nt: TGTGCCAGCTCACCACTCCCGGCCGAAGCCAAAAACATTCAGTACTTC; cdr3_aa: CASSPLPAEAKNIQYF
clone_size: NA; d_call: TRBD1; cdr3_length: 20; v_call: TRBV30; j_call: TRBJ1-5; cdr3_nt: TGTGCCTGGAGCAAGTCTCAAACCGGGACAGGGGGCATACGCAATCAGCCCCAGCATTTT; cdr3_aa: CAWSKSQTGTGGIRNQPQHF
clone_size: NA; d_call: TRBD2; cdr3_length: 15; v_call: TRBV5-1; j_call: TRBJ2-3; cdr3_nt: TGCGCCAGCAGTGAGCCGGGACTAGCGACAGATACGCAGTATTTT; cdr3_aa: CASSEPGLATDTQYF
clone_size: NA; d_call: TRBD2; cdr3_length: 12; v_call: TRBV7-9; j_call: TRBJ2-1; cdr3_nt: TGTGCCAGCAGCCCGGGGGGGAATGAGCAGTTCTTC; cdr3_aa: CASSPGGNEQFF
clone_size: NA; d_call: NA; cdr3_length: 13; v_call: TRBV5-4; j_call: TRBJ2-1; cdr3_nt: TGTGCCAGCAGCTTGGACGGCAACAATGAGCAGTTCTTC; cdr3_aa: CASSLDGNNEQFF
clone_size: NA; d_call: TRBD1; cdr3_length: 16; v_call: TRBV11-2; j_call: TRBJ1-3; cdr3_nt: TGTGCCAGCAGCCTAACCGGGGACAGCTCTGGAAACACCATATATTTT; cdr3_aa: CASSLTGDSSGNTIYF
clone_size: NA; d_call: NA; cdr3_length: 15; v_call: TRBV11-3; j_call: TRBJ2-2; cdr3_nt: TGTGCCAGCAGCAAGGACTTCTCGAACACCGGGGAGCTGTTTTTT; cdr3_aa: CASSKDFSNTGELFF
clone_size: few; d_call: TRBD2; cdr3_length: 15; v_call: TRBV15; j_call: TRBJ2-1; cdr3_nt: TGTGCCACCAGCAGAGATCTAGCGGGATGGAATGAGCAGTTCTTC; cdr3_aa: CATSRDLAGWNEQFF
clone_size: NA; d_call: NA; cdr3_length: 16; v_call: TRBV27; j_call: TRBJ2-1; cdr3_nt: TGTGCCAGCACCTTAACGTGGGAGTCGTCCTACAATGAGCAGTTCTTC; cdr3_aa: CASTLTWESSYNEQFF
clone_size: once; d_call: NA; cdr3_length: 15; v_call: TRBV15; j_call: TRBJ2-7; cdr3_nt: TGTGCCACCAGCAGAGATCGGTTGTCCTCATCTGAGCAGTACTTC; cdr3_aa: CATSRDRLSSSEQYF
clone_size: NA; d_call: NA; cdr3_length: 15; v_call: TRBV5-1; j_call: TRBJ1-5; cdr3_nt: TGCGCCAGCAGCGCAGACAGAACTGGCAATCAGCCCCAGCATTTT; cdr3_aa: CASSADRTGNQPQHF
clone_size: NA; d_call: NA; cdr3_length: 16; v_call: TRBV9; j_call: TRBJ2-3; cdr3_nt: TGTGCCAGCAGCGTAGGGAGTGGGAGCCCAGGAGATACGCAGTATTTT; cdr3_aa: CASSVGSGSPGDTQYF
clone_size: NA; d_call: NA; cdr3_length: 10; v_call: TRBV20-1; j_call: TRBJ2-5; cdr3_nt: TGCAGTGCATTGGAAGAGACCCAGTACTTC; cdr3_aa: CSALEETQYF
clone_size: NA; d_call: NA; cdr3_length: 13; v_call: TRBV5-1; j_call: TRBJ1-6; cdr3_nt: TGCGCCAGCAGCTTGGAACCCTCGGGGGCCCTCCACTTT; cdr3_aa: CASSLEPSGALHF
clone_size: few; d_call: NA; cdr3_length: 15; v_call: TRBV7-2; j_call: TRBJ2-7; cdr3_nt: TGTGCCAGCAGCGCCGGTAGCGGCAGCGCCTACGAGCAGTACTTC; cdr3_aa: CASSAGSGSAYEQYF
clone_size: NA; d_call: NA; cdr3_length: 13; v_call: TRBV19; j_call: TRBJ1-1; cdr3_nt: TGTGCCAGTAGTTCGTCGGGGGACACTGAAGCTTTCTTT; cdr3_aa: CASSSSGDTEAFF
clone_size: NA; d_call: NA; cdr3_length: 13; v_call: TRBV11-3; j_call: TRBJ1-1; cdr3_nt: TGTGCCAGCAGCTTAGTCGCGAACACTGAAGCTTTCTTT; cdr3_aa: CASSLVANTEAFF
clone_size: NA; d_call: NA; cdr3_length: 14; v_call: TRBV5-1; j_call: TRBJ2-1; cdr3_nt: TGCGCCAGCAGCGCCCGGACAGAGAGCAATGAGCAGTTCTTC; cdr3_aa: CASSARTESNEQFF
clone_size: NA; d_call: NA; cdr3_length: 15; v_call: TRBV28; j_call: TRBJ1-4; cdr3_nt: TGTGCCAGCAGTGAGCCGGGACATTCGAATGAAAAACTGTTTTTT; cdr3_aa: CASSEPGHSNEKLFF
clone_size: NA; d_call: NA; cdr3_length: 15; v_call: TRBV2; j_call: TRBJ1-4; cdr3_nt: TGTGCCAGCAGTCCCCAGGTGTCCACTAATGAAAAACTGTTTTTT; cdr3_aa: CASSPQVSTNEKLFF
clone_size: NA; d_call: NA; cdr3_length: 14; v_call: TRBV30; j_call: TRBJ1-3; cdr3_nt: TGTGCCTGGAGTGCCGGAAGCTCTGGAAACACCATATATTTT; cdr3_aa: CAWSAGSSGNTIYF
clone_size: few; d_call: NA; cdr3_length: 15; v_call: TRBV28; j_call: TRBJ2-7; cdr3_nt: TGTGCCAGCAGTAAGAGGGGTCCTCTTCCCTACGAGCAGTACTTC; cdr3_aa: CASSKRGPLPYEQYF
clone_size: few; d_call: NA; cdr3_length: 15; v_call: TRBV7-9; j_call: TRBJ2-2; cdr3_nt: TGTGCCAGCAGCCCGATGGGTGGGGACACCGGGGAGCTGTTTTTT; cdr3_aa: CASSPMGGDTGELFF
clone_size: NA; d_call: NA; cdr3_length: 16; v_call: TRBV2; j_call: TRBJ1-1; cdr3_nt: TGTGCCAGCAGGGATGGGGGGCGCGGCGTTGGTTCTGAAGCTTTCTTT; cdr3_aa: CASRDGGRGVGSEAFF
clone_size: NA; d_call: TRBD1; cdr3_length: 17; v_call: TRBV5-1; j_call: TRBJ2-4; cdr3_nt: TGCGCCAGCAGCTTACAGGGGCCCCGAGAACTCGGGGACATTCAGTACTTC; cdr3_aa: CASSLQGPRELGDIQYF
clone_size: NA; d_call: NA; cdr3_length: 13; v_call: TRBV6-1; j_call: TRBJ1-2; cdr3_nt: TGTGCCAGCAGTGCTGGGAGAGCCTATGGCTACACCTTC; cdr3_aa: CASSAGRAYGYTF
clone_size: NA; d_call: TRBD2; cdr3_length: 16; v_call: TRBV5-1; j_call: TRBJ2-1; cdr3_nt: TGCGCCAGCAGCCTTGGGACTAGCGGGAGATATGATGAGCAGTTCTTC; cdr3_aa: CASSLGTSGRYDEQFF
clone_size: NA; d_call: NA; cdr3_length: 14; v_call: TRBV19; j_call: TRBJ2-1; cdr3_nt: TGTGCCAGTAGTCCCCGTCGGGTAGGGAATGAGCAGTTCTTC; cdr3_aa: CASSPRRVGNEQFF
clone_size: NA; d_call: NA; cdr3_length: 12; v_call: TRBV15; j_call: TRBJ2-3; cdr3_nt: TGTGCCACCAGCAGAGTTGAAGATACGCAGTATTTT; cdr3_aa: CATSRVEDTQYF
clone_size: NA; d_call: NA; cdr3_length: 15; v_call: TRBV13; j_call: TRBJ1-6; cdr3_nt: TGTGCCAGCAGATCAATCTCAGGGAGAACTTCACCCCTCCACTTT; cdr3_aa: CASRSISGRTSPLHF
clone_size: NA; d_call: TRBD2; cdr3_length: 16; v_call: TRBV28; j_call: TRBJ2-1; cdr3_nt: TGTGCCAGCAGTTTGGCTGCTAGCGGGAACTACAATGAGCAGTTCTTC; cdr3_aa: CASSLAASGNYNEQFF
clone_size: once; d_call: TRBD1; cdr3_length: 13; v_call: TRBV10-3; j_call: TRBJ1-2; cdr3_nt: TGTGCCATCAGTGAAGGACAGGGGGTTGGCTACACCTTC; cdr3_aa: CAISEGQGVGYTF
clone_size: NA; d_call: TRBD2; cdr3_length: 16; v_call: TRBV28; j_call: TRBJ2-1; cdr3_nt: TGTGCCAGCATACCGACTAGCGGAGAATCCTACAATGAGCAGTTCTTC; cdr3_aa: CASIPTSGESYNEQFF
clone_size: NA; d_call: NA; cdr3_length: 16; v_call: TRBV18; j_call: TRBJ1-1; cdr3_nt: TGTGCCAGCTTACCAACGGGCCTAAACATGGAGGGTGAAGCTTTCTTT; cdr3_aa: CASLPTGLNMEGEAFF
clone_size: NA; d_call: NA; cdr3_length: 13; v_call: TRBV19; j_call: TRBJ2-5; cdr3_nt: TGTGCCAGTAGTATGGCGGACCAAGAGACCCAGTACTTC; cdr3_aa: CASSMADQETQYF
clone_size: NA; d_call: NA; cdr3_length: 16; v_call: TRBV7-2; j_call: TRBJ1-4; cdr3_nt: TGTGCCAGCAGCCTTATAAAGTGGGGGGCTAATGAAAAACTGTTTTTT; cdr3_aa: CASSLIKWGANEKLFF